The entry below describes one TCR beta chain. This entry belongs to a study of control samples from healthy donors and cancer patients. Some clones are missing from TCRdb's copy, which holds only in-frame ones; the method was immunoSEQ multiplex PCR. The table includes over 90,000 clones, approximately 90% detected once. CDR1 and CDR2 from the germline V gene are MNHEY and SMNVEV (reference sequence). Losses at the gene ends were 6 bases for V and 8 bases for J; bases not matched to a gene: 3. The CDR3 runs to 14 residues. This receptor was obtained from a woman aged 18-29 years in good health. Sequencing was done on a sample of blood. The chain carries TRBV27 and TRBJ2-2; 13 positions agree with TRBD2. The CDR3 reads CASSPGLAGGELFF. The CDR3 DNA reads TGTGCCAGCAGCCCGGGACTAGCGGGAGGGGAGCTGTTTTTT.